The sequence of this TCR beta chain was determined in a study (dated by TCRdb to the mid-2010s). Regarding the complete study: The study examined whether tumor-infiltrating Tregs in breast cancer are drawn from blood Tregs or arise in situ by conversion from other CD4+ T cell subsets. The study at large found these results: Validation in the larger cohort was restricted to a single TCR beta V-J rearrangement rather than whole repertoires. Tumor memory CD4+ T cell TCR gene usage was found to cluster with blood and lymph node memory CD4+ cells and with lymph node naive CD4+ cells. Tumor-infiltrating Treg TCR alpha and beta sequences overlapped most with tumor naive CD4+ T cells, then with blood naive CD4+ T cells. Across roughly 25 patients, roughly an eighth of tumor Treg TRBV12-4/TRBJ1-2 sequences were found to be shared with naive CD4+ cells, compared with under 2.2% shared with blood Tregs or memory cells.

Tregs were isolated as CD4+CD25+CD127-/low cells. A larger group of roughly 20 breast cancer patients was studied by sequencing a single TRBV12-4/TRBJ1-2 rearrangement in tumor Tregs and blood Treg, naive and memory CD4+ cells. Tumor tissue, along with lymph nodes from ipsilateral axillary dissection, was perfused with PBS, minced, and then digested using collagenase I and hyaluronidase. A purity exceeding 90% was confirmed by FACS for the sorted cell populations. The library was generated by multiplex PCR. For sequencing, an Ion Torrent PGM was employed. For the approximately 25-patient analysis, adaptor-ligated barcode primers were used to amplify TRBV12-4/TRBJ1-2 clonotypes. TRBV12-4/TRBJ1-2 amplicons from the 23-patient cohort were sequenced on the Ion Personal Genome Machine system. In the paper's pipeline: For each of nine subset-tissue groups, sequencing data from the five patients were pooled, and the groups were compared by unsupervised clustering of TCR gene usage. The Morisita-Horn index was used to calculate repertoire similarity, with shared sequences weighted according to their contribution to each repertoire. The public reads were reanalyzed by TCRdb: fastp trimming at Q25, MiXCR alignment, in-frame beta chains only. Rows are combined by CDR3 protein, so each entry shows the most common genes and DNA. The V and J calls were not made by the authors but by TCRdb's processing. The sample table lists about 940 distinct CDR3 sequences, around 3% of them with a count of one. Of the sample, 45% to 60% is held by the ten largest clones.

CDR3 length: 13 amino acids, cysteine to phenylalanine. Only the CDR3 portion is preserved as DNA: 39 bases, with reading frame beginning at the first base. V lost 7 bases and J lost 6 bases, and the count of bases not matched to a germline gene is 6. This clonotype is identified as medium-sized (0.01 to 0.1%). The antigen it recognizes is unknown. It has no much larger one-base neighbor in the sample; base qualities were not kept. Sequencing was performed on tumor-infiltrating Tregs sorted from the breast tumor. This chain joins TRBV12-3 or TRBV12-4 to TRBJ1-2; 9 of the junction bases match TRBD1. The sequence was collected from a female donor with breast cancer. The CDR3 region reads CASIKGQGNGYTF. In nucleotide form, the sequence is TGTGCCAGCATCAAGGGACAGGGAAATGGCTACACCTTC.